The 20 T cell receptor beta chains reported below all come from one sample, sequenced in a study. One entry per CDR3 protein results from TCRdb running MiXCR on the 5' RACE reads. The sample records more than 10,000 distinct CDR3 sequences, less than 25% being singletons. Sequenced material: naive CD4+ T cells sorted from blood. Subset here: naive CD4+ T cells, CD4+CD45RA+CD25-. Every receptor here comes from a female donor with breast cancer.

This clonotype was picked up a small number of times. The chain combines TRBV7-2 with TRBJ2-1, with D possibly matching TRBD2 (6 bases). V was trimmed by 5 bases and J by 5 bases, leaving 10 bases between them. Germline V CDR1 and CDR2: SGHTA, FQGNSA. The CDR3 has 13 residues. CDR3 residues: CASSAGPNNEQFF. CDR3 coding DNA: TGTGCCAGCAGCGCGGGACCCAACAATGAGCAGTTCTTC.

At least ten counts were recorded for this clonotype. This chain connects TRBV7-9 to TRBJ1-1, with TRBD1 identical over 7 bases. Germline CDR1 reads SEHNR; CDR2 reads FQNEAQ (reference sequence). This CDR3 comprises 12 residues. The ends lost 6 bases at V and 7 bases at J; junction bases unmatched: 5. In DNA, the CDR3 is TGTGCCAGCAGTTCCGGGACAGATGAAGCTTTCTTT. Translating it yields CASSSGTDEAFF.

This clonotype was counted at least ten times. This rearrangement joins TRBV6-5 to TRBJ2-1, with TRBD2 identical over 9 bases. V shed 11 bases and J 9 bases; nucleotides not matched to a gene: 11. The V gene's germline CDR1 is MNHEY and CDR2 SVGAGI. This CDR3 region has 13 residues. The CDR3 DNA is TGTGCCGCCCTAGCGGGGAGGGACAGTGAGCAGTTCTTC. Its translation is CAALAGRDSEQFF.

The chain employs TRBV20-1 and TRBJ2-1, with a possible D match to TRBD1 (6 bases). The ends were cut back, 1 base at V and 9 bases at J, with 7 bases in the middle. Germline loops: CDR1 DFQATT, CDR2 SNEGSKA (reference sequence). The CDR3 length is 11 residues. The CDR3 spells CSARADSEQFF. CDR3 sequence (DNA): TGCAGTGCTAGAGCGGACAGTGAGCAGTTCTTC.

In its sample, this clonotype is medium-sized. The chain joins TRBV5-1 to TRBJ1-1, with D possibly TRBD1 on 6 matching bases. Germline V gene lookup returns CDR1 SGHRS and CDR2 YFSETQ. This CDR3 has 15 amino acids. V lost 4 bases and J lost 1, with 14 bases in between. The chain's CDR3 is CASSPRQARNTEAFF. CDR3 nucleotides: TGCGCCAGCAGCCCCCGACAGGCGAGGAACACTGAAGCTTTCTTT.

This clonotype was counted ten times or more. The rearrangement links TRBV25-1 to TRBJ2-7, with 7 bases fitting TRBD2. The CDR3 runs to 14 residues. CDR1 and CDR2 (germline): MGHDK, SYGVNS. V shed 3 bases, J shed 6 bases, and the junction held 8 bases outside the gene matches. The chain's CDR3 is CASSEPLTSAEQYF. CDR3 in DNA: TGTGCCAGCAGTGAGCCCCTCACTAGCGCCGAGCAGTACTTC.

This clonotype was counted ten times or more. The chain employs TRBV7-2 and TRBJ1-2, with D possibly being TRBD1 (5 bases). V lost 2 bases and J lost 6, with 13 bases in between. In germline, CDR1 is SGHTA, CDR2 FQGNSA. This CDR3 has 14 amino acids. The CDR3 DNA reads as TGTGCCAGCAGCTTACGCGACAGATTGGATGGCTACACCTTC. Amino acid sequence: CASSLRDRLDGYTF.

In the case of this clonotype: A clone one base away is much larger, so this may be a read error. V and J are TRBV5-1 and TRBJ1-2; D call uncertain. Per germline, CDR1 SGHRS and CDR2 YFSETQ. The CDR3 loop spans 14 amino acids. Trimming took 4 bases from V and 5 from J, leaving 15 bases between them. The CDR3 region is CASSPGPDEYGYTF. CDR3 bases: TGCGCCAGCAGCCCAGGACCCGATGAATATGGCTACACCTTC. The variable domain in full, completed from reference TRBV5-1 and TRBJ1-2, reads KAGVTQTPRYLIKTRGQQVTLSCSPISGHRSVSWYQQTPGQGLQFLFEYFSETQRNKGNFPGRFSGRQFSNSRSEMNVSTLELGDSALYLCASSPGPDEYGYTFGSGTRLTVV.

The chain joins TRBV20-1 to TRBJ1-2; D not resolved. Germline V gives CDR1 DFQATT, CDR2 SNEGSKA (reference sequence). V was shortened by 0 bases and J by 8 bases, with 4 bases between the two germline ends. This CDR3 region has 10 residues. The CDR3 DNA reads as TGCAGTGCTAGAGATGCCGGCTACACCTTC. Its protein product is CSARDAGYTF.

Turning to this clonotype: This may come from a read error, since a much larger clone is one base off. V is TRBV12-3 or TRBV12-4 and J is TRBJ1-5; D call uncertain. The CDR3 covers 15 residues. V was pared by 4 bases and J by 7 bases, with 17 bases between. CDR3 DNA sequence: TGTGCCAGCAGTTGGAGCGGACGGACCCTCCAGCCCCAGCATTTT. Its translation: CASSWSGRTLQPQHF.

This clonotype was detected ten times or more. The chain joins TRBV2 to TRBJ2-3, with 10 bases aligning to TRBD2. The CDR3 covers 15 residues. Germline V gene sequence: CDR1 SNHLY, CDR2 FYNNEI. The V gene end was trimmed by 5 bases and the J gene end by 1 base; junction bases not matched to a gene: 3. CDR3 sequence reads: CASSPGTSGTDTQYF. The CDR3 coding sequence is TGTGCCAGCAGTCCCGGGACTAGCGGCACAGATACGCAGTATTTT.

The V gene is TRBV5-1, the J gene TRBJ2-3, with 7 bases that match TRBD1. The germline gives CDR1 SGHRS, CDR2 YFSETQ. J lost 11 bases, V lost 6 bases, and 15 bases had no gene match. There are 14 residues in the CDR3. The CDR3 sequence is CASTTTGLYNEQYF. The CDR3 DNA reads TGCGCCAGCACCACGACAGGGTTATACAATGAGCAGTATTTT.

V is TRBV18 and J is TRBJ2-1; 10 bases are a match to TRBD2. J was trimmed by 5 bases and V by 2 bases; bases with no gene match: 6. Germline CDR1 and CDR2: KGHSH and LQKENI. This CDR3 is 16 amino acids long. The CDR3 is CASSPKELAGNNEQFF. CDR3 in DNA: TGTGCCAGCTCACCAAAAGAACTAGCGGGGAACAATGAGCAGTTCTTC.

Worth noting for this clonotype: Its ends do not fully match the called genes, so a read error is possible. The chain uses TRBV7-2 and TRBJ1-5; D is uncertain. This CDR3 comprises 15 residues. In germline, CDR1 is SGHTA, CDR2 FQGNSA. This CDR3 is CAGSLGGQVNQPQHF. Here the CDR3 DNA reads TGTGCCGGCAGCTTAGGCGGTCAGGTGAATCAACCCCAGCATTTT.

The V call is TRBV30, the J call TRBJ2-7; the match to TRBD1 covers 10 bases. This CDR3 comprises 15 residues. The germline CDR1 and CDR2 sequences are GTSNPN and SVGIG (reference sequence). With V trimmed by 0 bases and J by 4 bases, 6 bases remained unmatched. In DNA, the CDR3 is TGTGCCTGGAGTGTAACGGGACAGGGGCGGTACGAGCAGTACTTC. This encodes CAWSVTGQGRYEQYF.

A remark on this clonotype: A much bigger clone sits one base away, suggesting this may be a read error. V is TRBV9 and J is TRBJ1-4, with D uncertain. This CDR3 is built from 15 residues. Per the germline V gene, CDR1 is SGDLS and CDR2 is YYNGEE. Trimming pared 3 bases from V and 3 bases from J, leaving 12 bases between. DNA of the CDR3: TGTGCCAGCAGCGAGGGAGAGGCAGCTAATGAAAAACTGTTTTTT. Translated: CASSEGEAANEKLFF.

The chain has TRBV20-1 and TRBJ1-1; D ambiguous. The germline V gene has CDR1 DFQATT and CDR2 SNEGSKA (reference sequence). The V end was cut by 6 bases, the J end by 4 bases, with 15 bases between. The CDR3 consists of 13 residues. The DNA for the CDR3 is TGCAGTGCGGCAACGGCGGGCGTCACTGAAGCTTTCTTT. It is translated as CSAATAGVTEAFF.

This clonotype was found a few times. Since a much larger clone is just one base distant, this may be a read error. The CDR3 coding sequence is TGCGCCAGCAGCTTGGAGGGACTGCAAGCCAAAAACATTCAGTACTTC. It codes for CASSLEGLQAKNIQYF. The V gene is TRBV5-1, the J gene TRBJ2-4, with a possible D match to TRBD2 (6 bases). The CDR3 is made up of 16 amino acids. Germline values: CDR1 SGHRS, CDR2 YFSETQ. V lost 0 bases and J lost 0, with 10 bases in between.

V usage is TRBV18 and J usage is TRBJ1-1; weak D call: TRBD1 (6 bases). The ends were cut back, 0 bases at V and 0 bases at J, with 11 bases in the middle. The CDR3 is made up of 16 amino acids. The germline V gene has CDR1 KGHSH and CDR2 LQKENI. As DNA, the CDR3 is TGTGCCAGCTCACCACCGACAGGCCTCATGAACACTGAAGCTTTCTTT. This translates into CASSPPTGLMNTEAFF. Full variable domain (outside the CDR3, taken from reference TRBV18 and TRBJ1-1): NAGVMQNPRHLVRRRGQEARLRCSPMKGHSHVYWYRQLPEEGLKFMVYLQKENIIDESGMPKERFSAEFPKEGPSILRIQQVVRGDSAAYFCASSPPTGLMNTEAFFGQGTRLTVV.

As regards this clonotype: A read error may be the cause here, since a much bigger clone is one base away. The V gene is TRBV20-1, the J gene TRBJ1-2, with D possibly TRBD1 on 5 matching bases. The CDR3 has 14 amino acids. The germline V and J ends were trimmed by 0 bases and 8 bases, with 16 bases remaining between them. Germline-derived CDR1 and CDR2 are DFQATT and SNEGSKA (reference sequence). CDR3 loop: CSARETTAGLGYTF. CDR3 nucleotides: TGCAGTGCTAGAGAAACGACCGCGGGACTGGGCTACACCTTC.